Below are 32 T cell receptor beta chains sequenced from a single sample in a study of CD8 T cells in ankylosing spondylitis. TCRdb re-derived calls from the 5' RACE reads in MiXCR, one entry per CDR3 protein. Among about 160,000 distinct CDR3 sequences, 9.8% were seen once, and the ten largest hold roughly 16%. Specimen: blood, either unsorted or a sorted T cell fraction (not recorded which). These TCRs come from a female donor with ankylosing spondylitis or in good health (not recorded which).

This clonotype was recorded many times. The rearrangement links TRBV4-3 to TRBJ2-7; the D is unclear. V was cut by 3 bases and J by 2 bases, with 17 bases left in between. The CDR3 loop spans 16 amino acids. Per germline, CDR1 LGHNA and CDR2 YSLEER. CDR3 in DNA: TGCGCCAGCAGCCAGGTACCCGGAAGCCCCACCTACGAGCAGTACTTC. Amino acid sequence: CASSQVPGSPTYEQYF.

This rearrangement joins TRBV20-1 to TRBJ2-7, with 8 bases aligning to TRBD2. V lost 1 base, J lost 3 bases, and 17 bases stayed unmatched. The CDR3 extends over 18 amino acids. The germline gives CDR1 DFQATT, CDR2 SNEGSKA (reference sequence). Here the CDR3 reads CSARVPYRELAENYEQYF. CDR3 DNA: TGCAGTGCTAGAGTCCCATACCGCGAACTAGCGGAAAACTACGAGCAGTACTTC.

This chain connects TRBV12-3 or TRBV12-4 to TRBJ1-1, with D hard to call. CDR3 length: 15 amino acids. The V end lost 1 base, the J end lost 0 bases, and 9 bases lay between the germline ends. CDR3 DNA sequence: TGTGCCAGCAGTTTAGGGAGCGGACTGAACACTGAAGCTTTCTTT. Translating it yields CASSLGSGLNTEAFF.

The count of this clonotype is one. The CDR3, as DNA: TGTGCCAGCAGGACCGAACTAGCGGGAGGTTACGAGCAGTACTTC. It translates to CASRTELAGGYEQYF. The rearrangement links TRBV27 to TRBJ2-7, with TRBD2 matching over 12 bases. V lost 6 bases, J lost 4 bases, and 7 bases stayed unmatched. Per germline, CDR1 MNHEY and CDR2 SMNVEV (reference sequence). The CDR3 is made up of 15 amino acids.

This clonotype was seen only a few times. Here the CDR3 DNA reads TGTGCCAGCAGCTTATCCGACGGACTAGCGGGAGGGCCCTGCACAGATACGCAGTATTTT. Protein product: CASSLSDGLAGGPCTDTQYF. The chain combines TRBV3-1 with TRBJ2-3; 15 positions agree with TRBD2. Germline CDR1 reads LGHDT; CDR2 reads YNNKEL (reference sequence). V gave up 5 bases and J gave up 1 base; unmatched junction bases: 13. CDR3 length: 20 residues.

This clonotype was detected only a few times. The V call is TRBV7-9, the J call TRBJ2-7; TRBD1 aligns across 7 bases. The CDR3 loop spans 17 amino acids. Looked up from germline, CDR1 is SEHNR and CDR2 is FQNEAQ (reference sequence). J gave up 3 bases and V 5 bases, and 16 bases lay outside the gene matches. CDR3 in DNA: TGTGCCAGCAGCGCACAGGGGCTTGGTGGGAACGACTACGAGCAGTACTTC. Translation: CASSAQGLGGNDYEQYF.

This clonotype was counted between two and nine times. For the CDR3, the DNA is TGCAGTGCTCGACGACTAGCGGGAGATCAACTGGAATGGGAGCAGTACTTC. Translating it yields CSARRLAGDQLEWEQYF. V and J are TRBV20-1 and TRBJ2-7; 12 bases agree with TRBD2. V was clipped by 5 bases and J by 7 bases; unmatched bases: 18. The CDR3 loop spans 17 amino acids. Per the germline V gene, CDR1 is DFQATT and CDR2 is SNEGSKA (reference sequence).

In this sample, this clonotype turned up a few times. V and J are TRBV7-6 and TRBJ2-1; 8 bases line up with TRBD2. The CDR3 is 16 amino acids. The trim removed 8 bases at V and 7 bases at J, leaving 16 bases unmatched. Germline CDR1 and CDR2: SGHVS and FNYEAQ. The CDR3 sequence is CASSPGRGAKMNEQFF. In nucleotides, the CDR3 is TGTGCCAGCTCTCCCGGGAGGGGAGCAAAGATGAATGAGCAGTTCTTC.

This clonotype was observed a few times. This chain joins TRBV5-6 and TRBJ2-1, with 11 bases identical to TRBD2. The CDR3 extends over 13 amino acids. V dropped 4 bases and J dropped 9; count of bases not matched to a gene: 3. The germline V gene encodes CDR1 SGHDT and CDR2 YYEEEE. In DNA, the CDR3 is TGTGCCAGCAGCCCCGGGACTAGCGGTGAGCAGTTCTTC. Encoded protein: CASSPGTSGEQFF.

CDR3 sequence (DNA): TGTGCCAGCACCCCTACAGGGAAGGGCGGCTACACCTTC. As protein: CASTPTGKGGYTF. V usage is TRBV12-3 or TRBV12-4 and J usage is TRBJ1-2, with D possibly matching TRBD1 (6 bases). The ends were cut back, 7 bases at V and 8 bases at J, with 17 bases in the middle. The CDR3 covers 13 residues.

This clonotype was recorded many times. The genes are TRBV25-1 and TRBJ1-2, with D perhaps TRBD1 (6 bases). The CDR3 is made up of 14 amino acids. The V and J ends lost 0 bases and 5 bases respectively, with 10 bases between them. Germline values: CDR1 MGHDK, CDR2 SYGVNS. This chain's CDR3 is CASSEYNRAYGYTF. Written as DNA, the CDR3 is TGTGCCAGCAGTGAATATAACAGGGCTTATGGCTACACCTTC.

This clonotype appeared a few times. The CDR3 bases are TGTGCCAGCAGCTTAGAAGTTGACTCCAATGAGCAGTTCTTC. Its protein product is CASSLEVDSNEQFF. The J gene is TRBJ2-1, the V gene TRBV7-7; no clear D gene. The CDR3 contains 14 residues. Trimming stripped 1 base from V and 6 bases from J, with 10 bases between. Germline-derived CDR1 and CDR2 are SSHAT and FNYEAQ (reference sequence).

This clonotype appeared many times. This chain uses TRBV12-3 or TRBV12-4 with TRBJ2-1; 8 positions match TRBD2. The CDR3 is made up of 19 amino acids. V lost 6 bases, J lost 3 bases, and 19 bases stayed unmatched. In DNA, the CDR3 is TGTGCCAGCAGCCTCGTACGGCTAGCGGGCCAATCAAGCTACAATGAGCAGTTCTTC. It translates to CASSLVRLAGQSSYNEQFF.

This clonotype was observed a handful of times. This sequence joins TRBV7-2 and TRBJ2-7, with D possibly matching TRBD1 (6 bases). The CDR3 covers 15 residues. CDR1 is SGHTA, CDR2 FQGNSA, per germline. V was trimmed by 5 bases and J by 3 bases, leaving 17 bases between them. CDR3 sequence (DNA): TGTGCCAGCAGCAACCGGGACATGCCCTTCTACGAGCAGTACTTC. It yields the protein CASSNRDMPFYEQYF.

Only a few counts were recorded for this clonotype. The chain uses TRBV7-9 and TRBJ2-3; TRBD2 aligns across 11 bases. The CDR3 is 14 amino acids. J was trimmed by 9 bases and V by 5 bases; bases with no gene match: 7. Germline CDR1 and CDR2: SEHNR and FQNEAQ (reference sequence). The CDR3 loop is CASSPPGLAETQYF. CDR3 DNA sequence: TGTGCCAGCAGCCCTCCGGGACTAGCGGAGACGCAGTATTTT.

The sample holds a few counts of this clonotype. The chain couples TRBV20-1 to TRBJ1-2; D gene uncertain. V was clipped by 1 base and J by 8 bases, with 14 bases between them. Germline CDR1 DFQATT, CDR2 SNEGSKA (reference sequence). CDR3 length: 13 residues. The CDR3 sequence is CSARAGDGSGYTF. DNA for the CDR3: TGCAGTGCTAGAGCCGGAGACGGGTCGGGCTACACCTTC.

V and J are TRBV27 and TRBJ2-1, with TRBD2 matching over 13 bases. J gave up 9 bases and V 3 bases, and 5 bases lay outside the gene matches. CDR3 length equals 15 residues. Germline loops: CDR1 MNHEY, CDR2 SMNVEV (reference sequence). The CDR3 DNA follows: TGTGCCAGCAGTTTTACTAGCGGGAGGGGAATTGAGCAGTTCTTC. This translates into CASSFTSGRGIEQFF.

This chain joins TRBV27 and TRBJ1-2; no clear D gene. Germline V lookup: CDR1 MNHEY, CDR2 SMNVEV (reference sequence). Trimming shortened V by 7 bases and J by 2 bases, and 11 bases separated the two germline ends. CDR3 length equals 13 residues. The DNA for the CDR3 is TGTGCCAGCACTAAGGGCTTGAACTATGGCTACACCTTC. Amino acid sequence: CASTKGLNYGYTF.

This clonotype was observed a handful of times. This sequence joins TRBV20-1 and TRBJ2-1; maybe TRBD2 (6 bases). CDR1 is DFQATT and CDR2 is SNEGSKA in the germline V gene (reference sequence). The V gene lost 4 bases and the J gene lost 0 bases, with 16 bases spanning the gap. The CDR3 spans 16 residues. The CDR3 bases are TGCAGTGCTAATAGTGGGGGAGCGGGCTCCTACAATGAGCAGTTCTTC. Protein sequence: CSANSGGAGSYNEQFF.

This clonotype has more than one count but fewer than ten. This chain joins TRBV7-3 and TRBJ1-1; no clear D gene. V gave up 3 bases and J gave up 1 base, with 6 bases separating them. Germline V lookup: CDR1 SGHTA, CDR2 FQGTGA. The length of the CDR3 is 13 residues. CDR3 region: CASSLARNTEAFF. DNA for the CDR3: TGTGCCAGCAGCTTGGCGAGGAACACTGAAGCTTTCTTT.

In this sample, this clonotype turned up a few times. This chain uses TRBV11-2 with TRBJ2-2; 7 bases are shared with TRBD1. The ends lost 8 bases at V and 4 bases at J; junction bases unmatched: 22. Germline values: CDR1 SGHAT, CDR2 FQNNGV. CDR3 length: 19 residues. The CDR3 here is CASLSMILGTDKFTGELFF. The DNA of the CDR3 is TGTGCCAGCCTCTCCATGATCCTAGGGACAGATAAGTTCACCGGGGAGCTGTTTTTT. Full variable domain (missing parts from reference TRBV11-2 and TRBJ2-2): EAGVAQSPRYKIIEKRQSVAFWCNPISGHATLYWYQQILGQGPKLLIQFQNNGVVDDSQLPKDRFSAERLKGVDSTLKIQPAKLEDSAVYLCASLSMILGTDKFTGELFFGEGSRLTVL.

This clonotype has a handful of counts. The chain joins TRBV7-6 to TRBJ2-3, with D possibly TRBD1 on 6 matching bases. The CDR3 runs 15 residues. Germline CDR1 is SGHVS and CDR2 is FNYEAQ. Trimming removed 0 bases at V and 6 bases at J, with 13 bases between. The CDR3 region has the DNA TGTGCCAGCAGCTTAGCGGGGGCAATTTTGGATACGCAGTATTTT. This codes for CASSLAGAILDTQYF.

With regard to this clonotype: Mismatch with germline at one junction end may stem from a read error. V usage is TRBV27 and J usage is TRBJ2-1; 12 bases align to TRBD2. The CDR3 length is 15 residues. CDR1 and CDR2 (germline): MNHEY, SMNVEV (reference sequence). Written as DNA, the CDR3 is TGTCCCAGCAGTCTAGCGGGAGGGCCCCCAAATGAGCAGTTCTTC. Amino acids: CPSSLAGGPPNEQFF.

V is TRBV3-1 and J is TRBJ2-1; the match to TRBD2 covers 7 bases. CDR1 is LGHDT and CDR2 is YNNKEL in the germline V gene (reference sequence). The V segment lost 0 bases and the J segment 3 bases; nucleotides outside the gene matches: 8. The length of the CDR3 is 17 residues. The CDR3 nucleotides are TGTGCCAGCAGCCAAGAGTACAGGACTAGGAGCTACAATGAGCAGTTCTTC. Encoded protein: CASSQEYRTRSYNEQFF.

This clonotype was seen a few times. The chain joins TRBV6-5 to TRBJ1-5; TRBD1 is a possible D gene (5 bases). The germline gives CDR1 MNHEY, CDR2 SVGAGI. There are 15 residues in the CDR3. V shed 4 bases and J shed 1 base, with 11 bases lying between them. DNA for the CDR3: TGTGCCAGCAGTTCATCCGGGGGGAGCAATCAGCCCCAGCATTTT. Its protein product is CASSSSGGSNQPQHF.

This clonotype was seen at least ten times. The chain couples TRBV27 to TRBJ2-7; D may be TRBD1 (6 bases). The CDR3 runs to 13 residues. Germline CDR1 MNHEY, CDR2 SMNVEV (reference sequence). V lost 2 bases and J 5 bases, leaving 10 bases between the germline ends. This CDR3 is CASSLIQGNEQYF. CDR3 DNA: TGTGCCAGCAGTTTAATTCAGGGGAACGAGCAGTACTTC.

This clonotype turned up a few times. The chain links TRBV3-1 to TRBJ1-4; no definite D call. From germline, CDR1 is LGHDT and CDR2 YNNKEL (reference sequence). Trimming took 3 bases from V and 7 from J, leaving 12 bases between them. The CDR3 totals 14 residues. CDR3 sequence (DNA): TGTGCCAGCAGCCAGGGAGGAGATACTGAAAAACTGTTTTTT. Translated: CASSQGGDTEKLFF.

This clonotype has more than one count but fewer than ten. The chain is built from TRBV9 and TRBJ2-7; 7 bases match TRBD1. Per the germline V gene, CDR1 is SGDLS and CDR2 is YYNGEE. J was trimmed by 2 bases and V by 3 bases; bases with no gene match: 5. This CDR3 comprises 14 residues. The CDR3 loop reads CASSARQGAYEQYF. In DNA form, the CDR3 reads TGTGCCAGCAGCGCCAGACAGGGCGCCTACGAGCAGTACTTC. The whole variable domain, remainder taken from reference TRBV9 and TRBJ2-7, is DSGVTQTPKHLITATGQRVTLRCSPRSGDLSVYWYQQSLDQGLQFLIQYYNGEERAKGNILERFSAQQFPDLHSELNLSSLELGDSALYFCASSARQGAYEQYFGPGTRLTVT.

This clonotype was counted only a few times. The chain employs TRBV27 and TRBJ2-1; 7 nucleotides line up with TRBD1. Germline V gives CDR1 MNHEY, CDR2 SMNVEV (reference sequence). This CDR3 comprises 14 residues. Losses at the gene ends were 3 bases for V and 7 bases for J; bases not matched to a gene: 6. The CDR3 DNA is TGTGCCAGCAGTTTTCGACAGGGAGAGAATGAGCAGTTCTTC. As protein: CASSFRQGENEQFF.

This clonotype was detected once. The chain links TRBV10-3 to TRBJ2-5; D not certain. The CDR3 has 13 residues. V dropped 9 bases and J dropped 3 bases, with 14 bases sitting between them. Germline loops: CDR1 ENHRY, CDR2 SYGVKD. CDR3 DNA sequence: TGTGCCATGTCTGCGGAAGTCAAAGAGACCCAGTACTTC. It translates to CAMSAEVKETQYF.

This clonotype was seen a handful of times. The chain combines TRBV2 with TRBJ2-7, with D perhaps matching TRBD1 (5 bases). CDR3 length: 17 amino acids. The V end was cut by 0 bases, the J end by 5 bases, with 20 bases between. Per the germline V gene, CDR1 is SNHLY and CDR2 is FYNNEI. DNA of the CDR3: TGTGCCAGCAGTGAAGCCAAGGGGCTGGGGCTCAGGGACGAGCAGTACTTC. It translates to CASSEAKGLGLRDEQYF. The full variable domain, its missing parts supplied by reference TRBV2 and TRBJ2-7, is EPEVTQTPSHQVTQMGQEVILRCVPISNHLYFYWYRQILGQKVEFLVSFYNNEISEKSEIFDDQFSVERPDGSNFTLKIRSTKLEDSAMYFCASSEAKGLGLRDEQYFGPGTRLTVT.

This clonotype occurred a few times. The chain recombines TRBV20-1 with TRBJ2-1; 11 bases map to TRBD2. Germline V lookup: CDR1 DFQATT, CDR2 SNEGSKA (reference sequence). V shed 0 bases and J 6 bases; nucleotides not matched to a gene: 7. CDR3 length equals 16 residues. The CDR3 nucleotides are TGCAGTGCTAGAGATTCTGAGACTAGCGGGATCAATGAGCAGTTCTTC. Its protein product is CSARDSETSGINEQFF.